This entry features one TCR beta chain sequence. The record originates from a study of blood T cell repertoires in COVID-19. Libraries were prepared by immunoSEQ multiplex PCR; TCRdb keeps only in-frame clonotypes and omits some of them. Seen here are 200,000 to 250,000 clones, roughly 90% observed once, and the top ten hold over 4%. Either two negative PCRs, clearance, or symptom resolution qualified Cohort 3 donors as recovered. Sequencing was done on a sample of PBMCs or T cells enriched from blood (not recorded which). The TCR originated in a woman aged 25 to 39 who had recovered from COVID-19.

This CDR3 is CASSLGGQGAFGYTF. As DNA, the CDR3 is TGTGCCAGCAGCTTAGGGGGACAGGGGGCGTTTGGCTACACCTTC. The chain has TRBV7-2 and TRBJ1-2; TRBD1 agrees at 12 bases. CDR1 and CDR2 (germline): SGHTA, FQGNSA. The junction had 4 bases not matched to a gene; V was cut back by 1 base and J by 7 bases. The CDR3 is 15 residues long.